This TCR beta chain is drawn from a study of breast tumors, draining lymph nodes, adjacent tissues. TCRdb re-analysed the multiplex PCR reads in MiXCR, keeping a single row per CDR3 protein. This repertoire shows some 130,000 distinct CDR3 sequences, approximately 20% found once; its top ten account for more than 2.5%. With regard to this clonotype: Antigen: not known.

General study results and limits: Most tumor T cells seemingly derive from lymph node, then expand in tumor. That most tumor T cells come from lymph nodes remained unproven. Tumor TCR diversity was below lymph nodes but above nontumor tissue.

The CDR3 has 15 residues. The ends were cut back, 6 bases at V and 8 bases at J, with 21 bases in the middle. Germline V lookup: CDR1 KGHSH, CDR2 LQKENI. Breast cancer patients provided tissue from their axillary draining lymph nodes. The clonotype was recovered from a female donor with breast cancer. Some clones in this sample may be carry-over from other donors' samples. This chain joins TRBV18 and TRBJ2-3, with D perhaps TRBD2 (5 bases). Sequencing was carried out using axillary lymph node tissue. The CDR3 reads CASSPDRTGEGTQYF. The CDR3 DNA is TGTGCCAGCTCTCCCGATAGGACCGGTGAGGGTACGCAGTATTTT.